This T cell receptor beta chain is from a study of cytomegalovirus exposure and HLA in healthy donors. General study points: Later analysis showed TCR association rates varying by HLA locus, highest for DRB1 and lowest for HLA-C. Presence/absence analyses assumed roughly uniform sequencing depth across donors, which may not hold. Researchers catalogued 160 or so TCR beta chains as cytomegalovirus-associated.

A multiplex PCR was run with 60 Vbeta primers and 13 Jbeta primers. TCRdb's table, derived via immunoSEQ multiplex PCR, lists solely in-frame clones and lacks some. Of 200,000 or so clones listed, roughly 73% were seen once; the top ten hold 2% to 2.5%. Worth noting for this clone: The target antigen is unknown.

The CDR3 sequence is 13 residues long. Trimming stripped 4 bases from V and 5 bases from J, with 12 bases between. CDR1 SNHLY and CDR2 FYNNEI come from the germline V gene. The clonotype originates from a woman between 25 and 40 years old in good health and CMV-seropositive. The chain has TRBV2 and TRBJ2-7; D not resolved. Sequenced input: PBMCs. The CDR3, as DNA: TGTGCCAGCAGTGTGGTGGGCTTTAACGAGCAGTACTTC. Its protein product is CASSVVGFNEQYF.